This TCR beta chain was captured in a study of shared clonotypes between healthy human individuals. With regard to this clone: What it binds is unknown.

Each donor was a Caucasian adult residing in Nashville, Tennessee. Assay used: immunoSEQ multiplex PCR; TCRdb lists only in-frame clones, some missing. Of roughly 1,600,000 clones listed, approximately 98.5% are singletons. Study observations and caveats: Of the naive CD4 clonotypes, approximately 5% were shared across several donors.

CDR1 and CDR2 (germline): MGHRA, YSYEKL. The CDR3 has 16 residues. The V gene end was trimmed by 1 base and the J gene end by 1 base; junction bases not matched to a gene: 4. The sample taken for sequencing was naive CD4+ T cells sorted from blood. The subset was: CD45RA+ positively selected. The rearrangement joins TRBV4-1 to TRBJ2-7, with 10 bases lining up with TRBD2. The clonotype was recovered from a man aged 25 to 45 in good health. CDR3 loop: CASSQGGLARSYEQYF. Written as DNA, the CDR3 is TGCGCCAGCAGCCAAGGGGGACTAGCGAGATCCTACGAGCAGTACTTC.